This TCR beta chain was documented in a study of blood T cell repertoires in COVID-19. For the study at large: Acute-phase and convalescent COVID-19 samples originated in the United States, Italy and Spain.

Original handling: Amplification of reference gene primers was used by the study to estimate nucleated cell counts. Sequencing was performed with immunoSEQ multiplex PCR; in TCRdb, only in-frame clones are kept and a portion is missing. V, J and clone size derive from that table, while D and trimming were established from the DNA sequence. Found here are around 25,000 clones, 75% to 90% of them singletons; the top ten hold 25% to 35%. V shed 4 bases, J shed 1 base, and the junction held 3 bases outside the gene matches. CDR3 length: 16 amino acids. Germline V lookup: CDR1 SGHTA, CDR2 FQGTGA. Material: peripheral blood. The TCR was taken from an older woman with active COVID-19. The chain combines TRBV7-3 with TRBJ2-1; 11 bases match TRBD2. CDR3 DNA sequence: TGTGCCAGCAGCTCATTAGCGGGGGGGTCCTACAATGAGCAGTTCTTC. As protein: CASSSLAGGSYNEQFF.